This T cell receptor beta chain was profiled in a study of T-cell reconstitution after alpha-beta-depleted transplantation in children. V lost 3 bases to trimming and J lost 6 bases; unmatched junction nucleotides: 4. The CDR3 sequence is 13 residues long. CDR1 KGHDR and CDR2 SFDVKD come from the germline V gene. This sample's TCRbeta library carried unique molecular identifier barcodes. TCRdb reprocessed the PCR reads with MiXCR, giving one entry per CDR3 protein. The table shows a few hundred thousand distinct CDR3 sequences, with 12% occurring only once. This clonotype was obtained from a human donor who donated a stem cell graft to a child with combined immunodeficiency. The rearrangement uses TRBV24-1 and TRBJ2-7; TRBD1 matches at 7 bases. Sequencing used PBMCs from the stem cell graft donor, obtained from the stem cell graft. In DNA, the CDR3 is TGTGCCACCAGTGATCTGAACAGGGGCGAGCAGTACTTC. Its translation is CATSDLNRGEQYF.